This record concerns one T cell receptor beta chain sequence. The target antigen is unknown. This specimen belongs to a study of cytomegalovirus exposure and HLA in healthy donors. Study conclusions and caveats: Most likely, a cluster of highly shared sequence variants arose as a sequencing artifact. Immune exposure data for these donors was limited to CMV serostatus. TCR sequences were mostly rare, though some public TCRs occurred in many donors.

Per the germline V gene, CDR1 is SGHDT and CDR2 is YYEEEE. This CDR3 region has 14 residues. The germline V and J ends were trimmed by 4 bases and 2 bases, with 12 bases remaining between them. The PCR employed 60 Vbeta primers together with 13 Jbeta primers. The repertoire was sequenced with immunoSEQ multiplex PCR; TCRdb's copy has only in-frame clones and lacks some. Here the sample spans some 100,000 clones, 76% being singletons. This TCR derives from a middle-aged man in good health and CMV-seropositive. Sequencing was performed on PBMCs. This chain joins TRBV5-6 and TRBJ1-2; D is unresolved. The CDR3 nucleotides read TGTGCCAGCAGCCCAATTGAGGGCAACTATGGCTACACCTTC. The encoded protein is CASSPIEGNYGYTF.